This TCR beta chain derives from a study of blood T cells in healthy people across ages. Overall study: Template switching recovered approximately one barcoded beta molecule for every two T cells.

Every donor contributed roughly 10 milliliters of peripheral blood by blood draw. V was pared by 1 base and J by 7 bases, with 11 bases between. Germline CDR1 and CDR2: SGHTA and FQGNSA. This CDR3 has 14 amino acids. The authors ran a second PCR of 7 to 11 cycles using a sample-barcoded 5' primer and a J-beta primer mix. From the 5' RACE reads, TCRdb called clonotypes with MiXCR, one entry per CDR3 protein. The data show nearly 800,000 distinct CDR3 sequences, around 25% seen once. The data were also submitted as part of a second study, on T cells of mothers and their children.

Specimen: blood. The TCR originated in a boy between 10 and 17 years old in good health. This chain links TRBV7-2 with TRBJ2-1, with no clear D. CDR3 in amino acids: CASSLEGSLNEQFF. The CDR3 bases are TGTGCCAGCAGCTTAGAGGGATCATTAAATGAGCAGTTCTTC.